The source of this TCR beta chain is a study of T cell changes during pregnancy in multiple sclerosis. Comment on this clone: Sequence at one end of the junction differs from germline and may be a read error.

Some clones are missing from TCRdb's copy, which holds only in-frame ones; the method was immunoSEQ multiplex PCR. The sample lists 35,000 to 45,000 clones; roughly 90% were seen once. Germline V gives CDR1 MNHNS, CDR2 SASEGT. This CDR3 is built from 16 residues. Source: peripheral blood, taken in the second trimester of pregnancy. The receptor was derived from a female donor in good health, enrolled as a control in a pregnancy study. This rearrangement joins TRBV6-1 to TRBJ2-1; 8 nucleotides align to TRBD2. In DNA form, the CDR3 reads TGTGCCAGCAGAGAAGGACTAGCCTCATCCTACAATGAGCAGTTCTTC. Translation: CASREGLASSYNEQFF.